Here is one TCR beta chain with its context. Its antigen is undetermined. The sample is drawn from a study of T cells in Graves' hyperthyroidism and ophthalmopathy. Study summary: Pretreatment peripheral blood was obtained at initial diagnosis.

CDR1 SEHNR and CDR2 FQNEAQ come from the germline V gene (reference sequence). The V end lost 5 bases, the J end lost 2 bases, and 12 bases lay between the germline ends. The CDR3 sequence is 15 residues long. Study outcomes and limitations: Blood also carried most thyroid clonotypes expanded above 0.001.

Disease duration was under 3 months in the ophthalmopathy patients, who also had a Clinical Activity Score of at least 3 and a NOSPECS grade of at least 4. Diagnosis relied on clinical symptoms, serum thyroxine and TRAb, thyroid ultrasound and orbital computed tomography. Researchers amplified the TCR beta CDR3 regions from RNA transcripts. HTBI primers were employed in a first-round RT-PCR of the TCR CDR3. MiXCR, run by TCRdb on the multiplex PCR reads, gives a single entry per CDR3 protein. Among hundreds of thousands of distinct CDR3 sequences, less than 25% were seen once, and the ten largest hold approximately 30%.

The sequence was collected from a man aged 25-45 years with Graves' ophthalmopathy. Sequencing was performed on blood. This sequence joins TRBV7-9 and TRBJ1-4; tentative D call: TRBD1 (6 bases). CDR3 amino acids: CASSPGTSTNEKLFF. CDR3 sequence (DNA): TGTGCCAGCAGCCCAGGGACAAGTACTAATGAAAAACTGTTTTTT.